This is a list of T cell receptor beta chains from one sample in a study of a mutant IDH1 vaccine in newly diagnosed glioma. Data came from immunoSEQ multiplex PCR; TCRdb stores just in-frame clones and leaves some out. The sample includes tens of thousands of clones, around 79% of them seen just once. Here the sequenced sample was PBMCs, taken from a glioma patient treated with radiotherapy, temozolomide or both. The receptor set was obtained from a man aged 25-40 years with glioma. Each CDR3 is given with its conserved first and last residue. D genes are given only for firm matches. Clone sizes are given selectively: once, few, many, or a class where the clone is expanded.

V gene	J gene	clone size	D gene	CDR3 DNA	CDR3 protein
TRBV18	TRBJ2-5	NA	TRBD1	TGTGCCAGCTCACCACTAGAAGGGGGCCGAGTAACCCAGTACTTC	CASSPLEGGRVTQYF
TRBV2	TRBJ1-5	few	NA	TGTGCCAGCAAAATTCTGTCTGAGGGGGATCAGCCCCAGCATTTT	CASKILSEGDQPQHF
TRBV4-2	TRBJ1-1	NA	NA	TGTGCCAGCAGCCAAGATCTAGCAGGGCGAAACACTGAAGCTTTCTTT	CASSQDLAGRNTEAFF
TRBV10-2	TRBJ1-5	NA	NA	TGCGCCAGCAGTGAGGACCAGCGCAATCAGCCCCAGCATTTT	CASSEDQRNQPQHF
TRBV7-8	TRBJ1-1	once	NA	TGTGCCAGCAGCTTAGTAGCCCGATGGAATGAAGCTTTCTTT	CASSLVARWNEAFF
TRBV9	TRBJ2-7	NA	NA	TGTGCCAGCAGCGTAGGTGGAGCTGGCGAGCAGTACTTC	CASSVGGAGEQYF
TRBV27	TRBJ2-7	NA	NA	TGTGCCAGCAGGGGCCGGGGGCCGAGCTACGAGCAGTACTTC	CASRGRGPSYEQYF
TRBV9	TRBJ1-2	once	NA	TGTGCCAGCAGCGTCTCGGGGGCTTATGGCTACACCTTC	CASSVSGAYGYTF
TRBV10-3	TRBJ2-3	NA	TRBD1	TGTGCCGTCTCCGGGACAGGGATGATAGATACGCAGTATTTT	CAVSGTGMIDTQYF
TRBV30	TRBJ1-5	once	NA	TGTGCCTGTGATAGTGATAGCAATCAGCCCCAGCATTTT	CACDSDSNQPQHF
TRBV6-1	TRBJ2-1	NA	TRBD1	TGTGCCAGCAGTGAGGACAGGGAGGATGAGCAGTTCTTC	CASSEDREDEQFF
TRBV27	TRBJ1-4	NA	NA	TGTGCCAGCAGTTTCGAGGCAGCTAATGAAAAACTGTTTTTT	CASSFEAANEKLFF
TRBV7-6	TRBJ2-2	NA	NA	TGTGCCAGCACCATCCGACAGGGAGGAGCGGATAACGGGGAGCTGTTTTTT	CASTIRQGGADNGELFF
TRBV9	TRBJ1-1	few	NA	TGTGCCAGCAGCGTAAGGCAGCGTACTGAAGCTTTCTTT	CASSVRQRTEAFF
TRBV5-4	TRBJ2-7	NA	TRBD1	TGTGCCAGCAGCTTGGAGGGGGCGTCCTACGAGCAGTACTTC	CASSLEGASYEQYF
TRBV5-1	TRBJ2-7	few	TRBD2	TGCGCCAGCAGCCCCGAGACTAGCGGGAGGGTCCGAATGGACGAGCAGTACTTC	CASSPETSGRVRMDEQYF